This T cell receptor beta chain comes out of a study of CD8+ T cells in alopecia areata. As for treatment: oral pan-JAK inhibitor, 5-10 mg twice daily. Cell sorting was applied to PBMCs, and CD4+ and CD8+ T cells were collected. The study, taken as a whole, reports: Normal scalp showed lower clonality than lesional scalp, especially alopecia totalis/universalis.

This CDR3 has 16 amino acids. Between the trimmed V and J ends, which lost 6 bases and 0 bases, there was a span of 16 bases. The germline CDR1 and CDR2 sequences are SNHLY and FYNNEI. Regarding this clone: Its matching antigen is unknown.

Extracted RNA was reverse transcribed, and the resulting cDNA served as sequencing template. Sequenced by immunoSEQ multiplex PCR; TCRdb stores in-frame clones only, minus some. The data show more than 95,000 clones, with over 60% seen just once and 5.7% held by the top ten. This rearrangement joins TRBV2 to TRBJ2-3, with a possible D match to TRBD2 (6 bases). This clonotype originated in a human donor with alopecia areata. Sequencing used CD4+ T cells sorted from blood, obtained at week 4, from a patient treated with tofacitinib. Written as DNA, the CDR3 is TGTGCCAGCAGACCCTGGACTACGAGAAGCACAGATACGCAGTATTTT. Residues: CASRPWTTRSTDTQYF. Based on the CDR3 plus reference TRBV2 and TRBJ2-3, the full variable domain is EPEVTQTPSHQVTQMGQEVILRCVPISNHLYFYWYRQILGQKVEFLVSFYNNEISEKSEIFDDQFSVERPDGSNFTLKIRSTKLEDSAMYFCASRPWTTRSTDTQYFGPGTRLTVL.